The clone carrying this T cell receptor beta chain was observed once. Its antigen is not known. These data originate in a study of shared clonotypes between healthy human individuals. Across the whole study: The donors, two women and three men, were aged 18 to 49. Three plates were used per donor for CD4 naive, three for CD4 memory, two for CD8 naive and one for CD8 memory.

Assay: immunoSEQ multiplex PCR; the TCRdb copy retains only in-frame clones and omits some. The sample consists of some 2 million clones, roughly 96% of them appearing once. Study conclusions and caveats: Clonotypes shared by all four sorted-subset donors had higher generation probabilities than non-shared clonotypes.

V was trimmed by 4 bases and J by 4 bases, leaving 16 bases between them. Germline CDR1 and CDR2: GTSNPN and SVGIG (reference sequence). This CDR3 is built from 14 residues. The study drew its donors from healthy HIV-negative adults without recent acute infections or vaccinations. The TCR was taken from a man aged 18 to 30 in good health. This chain uses TRBV30 with TRBJ2-5; D is unresolved. Source material: naive CD4+ T cells sorted from blood. As for subset: CD45RA+ positively selected. CDR3 amino acids: CAWTARIRAETQYF. CDR3 DNA sequence: TGTGCCTGGACAGCTCGAATACGGGCAGAGACCCAGTACTTC.